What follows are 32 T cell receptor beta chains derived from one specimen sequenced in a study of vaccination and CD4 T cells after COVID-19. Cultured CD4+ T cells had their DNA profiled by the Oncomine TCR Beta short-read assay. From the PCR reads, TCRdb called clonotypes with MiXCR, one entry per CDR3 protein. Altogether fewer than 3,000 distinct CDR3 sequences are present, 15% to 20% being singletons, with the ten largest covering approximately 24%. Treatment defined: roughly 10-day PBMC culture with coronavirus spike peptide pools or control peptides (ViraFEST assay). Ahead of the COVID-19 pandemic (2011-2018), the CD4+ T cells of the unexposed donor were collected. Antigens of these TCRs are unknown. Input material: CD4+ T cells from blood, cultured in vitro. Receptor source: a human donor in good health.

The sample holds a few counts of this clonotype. In nucleotides, the CDR3 is TGTGCCAGCAGCCCTGCCACGGGGGAGACCCAGTACTTC. It yields the protein CASSPATGETQYF. The chain joins TRBV12-3 or TRBV12-4 to TRBJ2-5; possibly TRBD2 for D (5 bases). V was pared by 6 bases and J by 5 bases, with 13 bases between. The CDR3 contains 13 residues.

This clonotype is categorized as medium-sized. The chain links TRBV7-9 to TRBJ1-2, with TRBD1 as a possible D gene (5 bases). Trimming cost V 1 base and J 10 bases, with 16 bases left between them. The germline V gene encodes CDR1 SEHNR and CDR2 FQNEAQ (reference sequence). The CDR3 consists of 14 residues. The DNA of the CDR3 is TGTGCCAGCAGCTTAGGACAGTCCCAACGGGACTACACCTTC. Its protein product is CASSLGQSQRDYTF.

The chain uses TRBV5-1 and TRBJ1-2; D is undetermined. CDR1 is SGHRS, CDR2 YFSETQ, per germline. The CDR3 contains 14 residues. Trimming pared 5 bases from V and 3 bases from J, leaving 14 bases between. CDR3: CASSLKGLDYGYTF. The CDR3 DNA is TGCGCCAGCAGTTTAAAAGGATTAGACTATGGCTACACCTTC.

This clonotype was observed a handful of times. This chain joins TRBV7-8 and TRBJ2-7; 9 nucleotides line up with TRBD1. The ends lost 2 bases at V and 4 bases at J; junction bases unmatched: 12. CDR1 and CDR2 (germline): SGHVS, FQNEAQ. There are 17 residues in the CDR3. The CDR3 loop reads CASSLPTGGTPSYEQYF. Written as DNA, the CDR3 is TGTGCCAGCAGCTTACCGACAGGGGGTACCCCGAGTTACGAGCAGTACTTC.

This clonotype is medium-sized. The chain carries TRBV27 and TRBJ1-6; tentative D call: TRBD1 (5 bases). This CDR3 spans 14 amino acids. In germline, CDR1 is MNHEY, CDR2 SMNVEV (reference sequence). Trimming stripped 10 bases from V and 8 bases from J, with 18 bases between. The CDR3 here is CATQRGRAYSPLHF. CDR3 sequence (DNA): TGTGCCACCCAACGGGGCAGGGCATATTCACCCCTCCACTTT.

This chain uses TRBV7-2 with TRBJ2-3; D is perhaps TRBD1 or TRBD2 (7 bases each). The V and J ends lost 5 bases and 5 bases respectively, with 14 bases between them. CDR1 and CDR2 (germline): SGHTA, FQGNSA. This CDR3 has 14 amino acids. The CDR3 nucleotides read TGTGCCAGCAGCCGGGGGAGGGGGCTAGATACGCAGTATTTT. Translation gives CASSRGRGLDTQYF.

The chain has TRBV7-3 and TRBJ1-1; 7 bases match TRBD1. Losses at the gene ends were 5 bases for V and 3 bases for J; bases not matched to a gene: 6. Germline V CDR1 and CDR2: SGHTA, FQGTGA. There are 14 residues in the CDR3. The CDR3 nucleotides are TGTGCCAGCAGCGCGACGCAGGGGGACACTGAAGCTTTCTTT. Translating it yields CASSATQGDTEAFF. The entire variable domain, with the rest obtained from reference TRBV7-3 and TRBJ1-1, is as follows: GAGVSQTPSNKVTEKGKYVELRCDPISGHTALYWYRQSLGQGPEFLIYFQGTGAADDSGLPNDRFFAVRPEGSVSTLKIQRTERGDSAVYLCASSATQGDTEAFFGQGTRLTVV.

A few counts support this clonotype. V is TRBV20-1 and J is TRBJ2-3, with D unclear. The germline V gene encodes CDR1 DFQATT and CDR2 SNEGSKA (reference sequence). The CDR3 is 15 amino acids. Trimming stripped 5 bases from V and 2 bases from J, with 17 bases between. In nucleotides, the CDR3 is TGCAGTGCTTCCCACCCCCGGTTCTACACAGATACGCAGTATTTT. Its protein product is CSASHPRFYTDTQYF.

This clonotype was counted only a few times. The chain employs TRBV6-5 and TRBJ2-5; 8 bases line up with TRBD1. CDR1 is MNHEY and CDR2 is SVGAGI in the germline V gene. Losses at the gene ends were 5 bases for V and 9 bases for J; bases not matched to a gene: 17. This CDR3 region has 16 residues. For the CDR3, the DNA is TGTGCCAGCAGTAAATCGACAGGGGCCGGGGTTCTAGCCCAGTACTTC. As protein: CASSKSTGAGVLAQYF.

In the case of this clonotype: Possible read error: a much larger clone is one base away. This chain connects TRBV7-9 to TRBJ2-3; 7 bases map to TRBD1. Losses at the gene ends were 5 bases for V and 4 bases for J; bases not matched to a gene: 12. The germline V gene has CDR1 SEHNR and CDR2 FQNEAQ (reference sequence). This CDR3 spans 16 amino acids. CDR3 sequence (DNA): TGTGCCAGCAGCGCGACCTGGACAGGCAGCGCAGATACGCAGTATTTT. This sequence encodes CASSATWTGSADTQYF.

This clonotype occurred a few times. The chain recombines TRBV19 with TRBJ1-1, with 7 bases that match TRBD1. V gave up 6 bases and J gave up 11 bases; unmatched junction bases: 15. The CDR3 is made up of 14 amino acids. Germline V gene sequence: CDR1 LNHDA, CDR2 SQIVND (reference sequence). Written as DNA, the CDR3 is TGTGCCAGTAGGCAACCCCAGGGGGTAGGTCCCGCTTTCTTT. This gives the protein CASRQPQGVGPAFF.

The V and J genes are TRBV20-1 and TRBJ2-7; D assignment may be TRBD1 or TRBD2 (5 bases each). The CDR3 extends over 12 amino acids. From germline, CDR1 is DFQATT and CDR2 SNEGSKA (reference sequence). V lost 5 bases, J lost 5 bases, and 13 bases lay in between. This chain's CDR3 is CSAQGTRDEQYF. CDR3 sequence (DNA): TGCAGTGCTCAGGGAACTAGGGACGAGCAGTACTTC.

In DNA form, the CDR3 reads TGTGCCAGCCGAGACGGGGTGTATCGTATGAACTATGGCTACACCTTC. As protein: CASRDGVYRMNYGYTF. This chain links TRBV5-6 with TRBJ1-2; D uncertain. Germline CDR1 reads SGHDT; CDR2 reads YYEEEE. This CDR3 spans 16 amino acids. V lost 7 bases and J lost 2, with 21 bases in between.

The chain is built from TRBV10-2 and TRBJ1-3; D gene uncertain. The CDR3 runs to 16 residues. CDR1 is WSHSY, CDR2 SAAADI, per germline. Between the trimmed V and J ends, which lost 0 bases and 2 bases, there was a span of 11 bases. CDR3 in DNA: TGCGCCAGCAGTGAGTCTTACGCCCAAACTGGAAACACCATATATTTT. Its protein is CASSESYAQTGNTIYF.

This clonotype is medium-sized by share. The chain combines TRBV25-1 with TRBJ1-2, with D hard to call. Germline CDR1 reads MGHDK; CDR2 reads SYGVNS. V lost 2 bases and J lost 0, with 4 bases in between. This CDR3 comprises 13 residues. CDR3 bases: TGTGCCAGCAGTGAAGGACCTAACTATGGCTACACCTTC. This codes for CASSEGPNYGYTF.

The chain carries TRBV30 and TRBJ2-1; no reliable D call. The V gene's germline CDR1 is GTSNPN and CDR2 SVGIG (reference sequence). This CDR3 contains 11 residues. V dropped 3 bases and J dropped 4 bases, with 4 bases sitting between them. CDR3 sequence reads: CAWSAYNEQFF. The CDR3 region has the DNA TGTGCCTGGAGCGCTTACAATGAGCAGTTCTTC.

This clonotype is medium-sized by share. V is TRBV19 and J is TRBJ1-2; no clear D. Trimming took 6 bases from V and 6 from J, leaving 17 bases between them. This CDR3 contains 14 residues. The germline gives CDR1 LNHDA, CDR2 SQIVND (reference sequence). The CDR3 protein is CASSRRGGTNGYTF. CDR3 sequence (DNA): TGTGCCAGTAGCCGCCGGGGAGGCACCAATGGCTACACCTTC.

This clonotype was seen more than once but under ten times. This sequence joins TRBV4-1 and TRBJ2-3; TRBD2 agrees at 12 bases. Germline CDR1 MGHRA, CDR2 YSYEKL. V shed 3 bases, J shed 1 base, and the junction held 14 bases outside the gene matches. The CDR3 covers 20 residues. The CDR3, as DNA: TGCGCCAGCAGCCAGCCAGGACTAGCGGGGAACCCCGCCCGCACAGATACGCAGTATTTT. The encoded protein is CASSQPGLAGNPARTDTQYF.

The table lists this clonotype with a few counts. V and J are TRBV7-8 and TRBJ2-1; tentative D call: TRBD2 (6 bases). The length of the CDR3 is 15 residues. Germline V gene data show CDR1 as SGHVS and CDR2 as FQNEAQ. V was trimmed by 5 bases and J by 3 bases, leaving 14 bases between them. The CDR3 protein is CASSEPGLIYNEQFF. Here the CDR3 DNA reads TGTGCCAGCAGCGAACCGGGACTGATCTACAATGAGCAGTTCTTC. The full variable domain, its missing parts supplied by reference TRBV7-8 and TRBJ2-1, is GAGVSQSPRYKVAKRGQDVALRCDPISGHVSLFWYQQALGQGPEFLTYFQNEAQLDKSGLPSDRFFAERPEGSVSTLKIQRTQQEDSAVYLCASSEPGLIYNEQFFGPGTRLTVL.

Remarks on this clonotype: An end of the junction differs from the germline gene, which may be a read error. The CDR3 reads CSARGSLNQLQHF. CDR3 DNA: TGCAGTGCTAGAGGGAGCCTCAATCAGCTCCAGCATTTT. The chain uses TRBV20-1 and TRBJ1-5; D is undetermined. Germline loops: CDR1 DFQATT, CDR2 SNEGSKA (reference sequence). The length of the CDR3 is 13 residues.

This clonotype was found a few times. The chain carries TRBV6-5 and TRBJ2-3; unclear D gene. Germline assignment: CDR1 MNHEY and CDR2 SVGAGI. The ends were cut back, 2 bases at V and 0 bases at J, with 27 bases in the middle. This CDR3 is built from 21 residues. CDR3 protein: CASSYPQVGSKKTLSTDTQYF. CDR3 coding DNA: TGTGCCAGCAGTTACCCCCAAGTAGGAAGCAAGAAAACACTTAGCACAGATACGCAGTATTTT.

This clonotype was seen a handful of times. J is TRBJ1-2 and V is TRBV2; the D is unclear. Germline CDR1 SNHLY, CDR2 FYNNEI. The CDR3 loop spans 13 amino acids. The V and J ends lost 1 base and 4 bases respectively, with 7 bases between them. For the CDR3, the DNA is TGTGCCAGCAGTGAAGGGGCTGGCTATGGCTACACCTTC. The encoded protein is CASSEGAGYGYTF.

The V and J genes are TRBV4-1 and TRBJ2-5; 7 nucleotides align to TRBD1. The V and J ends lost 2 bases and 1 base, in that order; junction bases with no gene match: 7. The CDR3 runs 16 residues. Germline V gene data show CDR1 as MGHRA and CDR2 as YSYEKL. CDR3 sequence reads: CASSQSLNRGQETQYF. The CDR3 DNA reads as TGCGCCAGCAGCCAAAGTCTAAACAGGGGCCAAGAGACCCAGTACTTC.

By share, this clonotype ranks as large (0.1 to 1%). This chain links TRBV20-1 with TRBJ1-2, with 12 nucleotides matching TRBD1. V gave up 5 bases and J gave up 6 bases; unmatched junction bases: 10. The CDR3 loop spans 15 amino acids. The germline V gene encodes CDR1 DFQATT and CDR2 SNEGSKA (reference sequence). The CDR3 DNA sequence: TGCAGTGCTCACGGGGACAGGGGGCTCCGCCATGGCTACACCTTC. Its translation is CSAHGDRGLRHGYTF.

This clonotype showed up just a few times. CDR3 bases: TGCAGTGCTAGAGCCGGACAGGGGGCCCAGGGGGCTTTCTTT. Encoded protein: CSARAGQGAQGAFF. V gene TRBV20-1 combines with J gene TRBJ1-1; 11 nucleotides agree with TRBD1. The CDR3 is 14 amino acids. J lost 11 bases, V lost 1 base, and 9 bases had no gene match. Looked up from germline, CDR1 is DFQATT and CDR2 is SNEGSKA (reference sequence).

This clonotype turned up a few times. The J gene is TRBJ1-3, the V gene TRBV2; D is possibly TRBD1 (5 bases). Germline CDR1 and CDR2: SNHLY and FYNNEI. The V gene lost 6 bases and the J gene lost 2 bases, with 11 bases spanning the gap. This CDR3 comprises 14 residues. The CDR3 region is CASRPQGPGNTIYF. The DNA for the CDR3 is TGTGCCAGCAGACCCCAGGGACCTGGAAACACCATATATTTT.

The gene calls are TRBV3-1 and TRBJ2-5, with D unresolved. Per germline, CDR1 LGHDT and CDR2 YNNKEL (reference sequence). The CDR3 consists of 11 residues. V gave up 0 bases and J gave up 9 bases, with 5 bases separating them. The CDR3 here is CASSQDRAQYF. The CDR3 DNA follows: TGTGCCAGCAGCCAAGATAGGGCCCAGTACTTC.

This CDR3 is CSVEEYNGYGYTF. The CDR3 DNA reads TGCAGCGTTGAAGAATACAACGGCTATGGCTACACCTTC. This rearrangement joins TRBV29-1 to TRBJ1-2; D gene uncertain. The CDR3 spans 13 residues. V was cut by 0 bases and J by 4 bases, with 9 bases left in between. Germline V gene sequence: CDR1 SQVTM, CDR2 ANQGSEA.

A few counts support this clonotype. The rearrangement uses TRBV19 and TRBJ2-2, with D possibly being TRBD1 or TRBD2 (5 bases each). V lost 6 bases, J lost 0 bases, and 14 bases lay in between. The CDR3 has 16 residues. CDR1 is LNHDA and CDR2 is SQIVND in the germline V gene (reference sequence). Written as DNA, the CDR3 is TGTGCCAGTAGACGCCGCCGGGGCGCGAACACCGGGGAGCTGTTTTTT. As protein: CASRRRRGANTGELFF.

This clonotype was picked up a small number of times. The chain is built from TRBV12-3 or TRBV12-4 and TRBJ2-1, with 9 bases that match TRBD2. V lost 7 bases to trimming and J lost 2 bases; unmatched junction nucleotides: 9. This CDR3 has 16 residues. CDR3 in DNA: TGTGCCAGCATTTCCCTGAAGCGGGGGGCCTACAATGAGCAGTTCTTC. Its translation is CASISLKRGAYNEQFF.

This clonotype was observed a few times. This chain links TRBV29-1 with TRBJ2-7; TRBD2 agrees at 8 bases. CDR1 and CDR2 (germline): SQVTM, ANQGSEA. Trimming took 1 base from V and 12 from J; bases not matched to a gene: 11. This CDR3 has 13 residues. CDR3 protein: CSVEVVGTRCVYF. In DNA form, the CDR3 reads TGCAGCGTTGAAGTTGTCGGGACTAGATGCGTGTACTTC.

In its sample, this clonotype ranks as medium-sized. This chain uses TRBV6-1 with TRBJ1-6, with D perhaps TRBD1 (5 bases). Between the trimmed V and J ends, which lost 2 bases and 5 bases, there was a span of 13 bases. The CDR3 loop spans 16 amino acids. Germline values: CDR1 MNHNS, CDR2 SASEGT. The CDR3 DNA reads TGTGCCAGCAGTGAACAGGGTGGTTTGAATAATTCACCCCTCCACTTT. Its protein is CASSEQGGLNNSPLHF.